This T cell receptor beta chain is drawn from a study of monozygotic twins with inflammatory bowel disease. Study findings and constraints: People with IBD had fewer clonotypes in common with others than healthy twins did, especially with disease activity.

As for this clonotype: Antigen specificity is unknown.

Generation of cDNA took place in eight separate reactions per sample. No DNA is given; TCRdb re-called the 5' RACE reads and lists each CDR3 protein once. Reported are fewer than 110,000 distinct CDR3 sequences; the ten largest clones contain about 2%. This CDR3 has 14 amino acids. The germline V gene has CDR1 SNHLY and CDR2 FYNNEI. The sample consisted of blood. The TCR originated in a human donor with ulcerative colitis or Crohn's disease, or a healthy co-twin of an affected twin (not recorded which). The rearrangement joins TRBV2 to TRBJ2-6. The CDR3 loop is CASAKKSGANVLTF.